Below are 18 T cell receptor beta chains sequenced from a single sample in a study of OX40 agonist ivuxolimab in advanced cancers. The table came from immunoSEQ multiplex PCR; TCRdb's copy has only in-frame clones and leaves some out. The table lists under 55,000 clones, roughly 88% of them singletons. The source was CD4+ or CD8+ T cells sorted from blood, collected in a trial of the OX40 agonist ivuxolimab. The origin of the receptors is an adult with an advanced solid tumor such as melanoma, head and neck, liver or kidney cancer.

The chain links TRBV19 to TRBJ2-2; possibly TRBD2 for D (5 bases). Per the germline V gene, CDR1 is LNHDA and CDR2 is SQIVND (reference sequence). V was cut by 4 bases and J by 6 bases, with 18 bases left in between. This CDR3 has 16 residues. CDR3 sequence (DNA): TGTGCCAGTAGTACCCGGAGGAGGTTATCGGCCGGGGAGCTGTTTTTT. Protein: CASSTRRRLSAGELFF.

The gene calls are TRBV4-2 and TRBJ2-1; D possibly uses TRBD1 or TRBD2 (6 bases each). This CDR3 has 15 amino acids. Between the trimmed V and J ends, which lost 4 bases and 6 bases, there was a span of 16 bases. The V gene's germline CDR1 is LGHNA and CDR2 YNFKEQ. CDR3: CASSLEGQGLNEQFF. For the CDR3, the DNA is TGTGCCAGCAGCCTGGAGGGCCAGGGGCTCAATGAGCAGTTCTTC.

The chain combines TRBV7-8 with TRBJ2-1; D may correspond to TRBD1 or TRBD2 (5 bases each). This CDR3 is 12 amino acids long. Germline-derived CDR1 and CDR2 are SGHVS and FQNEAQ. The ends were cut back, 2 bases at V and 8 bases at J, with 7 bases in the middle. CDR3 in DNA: TGTGCCAGCAGCTTATTGGGGGATGAGCAGTTCTTC. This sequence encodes CASSLLGDEQFF. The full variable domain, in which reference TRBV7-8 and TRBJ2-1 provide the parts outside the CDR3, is GAGVSQSPRYKVAKRGQDVALRCDPISGHVSLFWYQQALGQGPEFLTYFQNEAQLDKSGLPSDRFFAERPEGSVSTLKIQRTQQEDSAVYLCASSLLGDEQFFGPGTRLTVL.

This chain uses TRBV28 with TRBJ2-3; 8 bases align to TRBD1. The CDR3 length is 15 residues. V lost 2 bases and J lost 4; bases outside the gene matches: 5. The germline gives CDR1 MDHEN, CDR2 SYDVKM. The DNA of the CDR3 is TGTGCCAGCAGTTTACGACAGGGGATCTCAGATACGCAGTATTTT. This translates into CASSLRQGISDTQYF.

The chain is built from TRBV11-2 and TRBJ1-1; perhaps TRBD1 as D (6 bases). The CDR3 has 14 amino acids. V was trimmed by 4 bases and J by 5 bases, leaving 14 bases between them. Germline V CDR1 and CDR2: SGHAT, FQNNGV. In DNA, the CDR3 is TGTGCCAGCAGCTCTGGACAGTTCGGGACTGAAGCTTTCTTT. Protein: CASSSGQFGTEAFF.

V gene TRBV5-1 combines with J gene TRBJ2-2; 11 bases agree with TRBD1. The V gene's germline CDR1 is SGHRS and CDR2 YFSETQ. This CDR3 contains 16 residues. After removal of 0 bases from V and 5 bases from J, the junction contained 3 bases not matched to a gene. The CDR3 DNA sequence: TGCGCCAGCAGCTTGGAGGGGACAGGGGGAACCGGGGAGCTGTTTTTT. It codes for CASSLEGTGGTGELFF.

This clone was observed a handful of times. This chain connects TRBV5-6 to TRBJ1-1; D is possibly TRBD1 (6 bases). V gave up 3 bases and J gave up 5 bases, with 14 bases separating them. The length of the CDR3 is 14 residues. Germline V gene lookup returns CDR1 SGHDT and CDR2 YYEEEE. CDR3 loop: CASSSGQFGTEAFF. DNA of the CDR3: TGTGCCAGCAGCTCTGGACAGTTCGGGACTGAAGCTTTCTTT.

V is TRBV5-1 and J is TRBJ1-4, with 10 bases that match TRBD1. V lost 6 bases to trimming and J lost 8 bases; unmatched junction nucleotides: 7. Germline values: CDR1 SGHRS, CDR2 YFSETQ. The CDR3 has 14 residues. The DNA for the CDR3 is TGCGCCAGCAAACCGACAGGGGGCGAAGAAAAACTGTTTTTT. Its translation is CASKPTGGEEKLFF.

DNA of the CDR3: TGTGCCAGCAGCAGGACAGGCGACGGCTCCTACAATGAGCAGTTCTTC. Its translation is CASSRTGDGSYNEQFF. The J gene is TRBJ2-1, the V gene TRBV7-7, with 7 nucleotides matching TRBD1. This CDR3 is built from 16 residues. Germline V gene lookup returns CDR1 SSHAT and CDR2 FNYEAQ (reference sequence). V lost 5 bases and J lost 0; bases outside the gene matches: 7.

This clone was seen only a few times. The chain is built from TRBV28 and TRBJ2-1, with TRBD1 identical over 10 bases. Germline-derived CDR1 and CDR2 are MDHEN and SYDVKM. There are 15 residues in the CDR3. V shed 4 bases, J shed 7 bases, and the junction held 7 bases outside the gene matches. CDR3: CASSSTGTGVNEQFF. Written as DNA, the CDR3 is TGTGCCAGCAGTTCCACCGGGACAGGGGTGAATGAGCAGTTCTTC.

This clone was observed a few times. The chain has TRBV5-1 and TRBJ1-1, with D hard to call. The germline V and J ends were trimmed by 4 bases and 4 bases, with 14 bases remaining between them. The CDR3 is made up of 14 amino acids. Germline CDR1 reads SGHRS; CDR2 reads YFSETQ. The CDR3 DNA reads TGCGCCAGCAGCCCGGAGTCGACGGGCACTGAAGCTTTCTTT. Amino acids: CASSPESTGTEAFF.

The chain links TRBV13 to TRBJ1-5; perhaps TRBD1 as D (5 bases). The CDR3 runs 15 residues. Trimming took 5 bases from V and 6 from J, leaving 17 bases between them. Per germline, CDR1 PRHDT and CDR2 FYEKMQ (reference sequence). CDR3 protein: CASSTTRGIGQPQHF. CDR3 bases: TGTGCCAGCAGCACTACAAGGGGTATCGGTCAGCCCCAGCATTTT.

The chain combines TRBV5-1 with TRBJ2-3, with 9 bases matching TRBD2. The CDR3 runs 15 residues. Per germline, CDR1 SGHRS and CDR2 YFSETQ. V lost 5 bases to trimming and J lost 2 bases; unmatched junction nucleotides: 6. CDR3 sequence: CASRDPSGDTDTQYF. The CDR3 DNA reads TGCGCCAGCAGAGATCCTAGCGGGGACACAGATACGCAGTATTTT. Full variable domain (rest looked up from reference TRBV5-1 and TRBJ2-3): KAGVTQTPRYLIKTRGQQVTLSCSPISGHRSVSWYQQTPGQGLQFLFEYFSETQRNKGNFPGRFSGRQFSNSRSEMNVSTLELGDSALYLCASRDPSGDTDTQYFGPGTRLTVL.

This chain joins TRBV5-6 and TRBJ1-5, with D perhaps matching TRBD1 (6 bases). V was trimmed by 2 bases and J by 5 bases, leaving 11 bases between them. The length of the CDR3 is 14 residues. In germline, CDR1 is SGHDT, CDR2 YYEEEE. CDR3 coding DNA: TGTGCCAGCAGCTTCGGGGCAGGGGATCAGCCCCAGCATTTT. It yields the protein CASSFGAGDQPQHF.

CDR3 DNA sequence: TGCAGCGTTGAATTGGCGGGAGCGGGAACCGGGGAGCTGTTTTTT. Protein sequence: CSVELAGAGTGELFF. This chain uses TRBV29-1 with TRBJ2-2; 7 bases are shared with TRBD2. Germline values: CDR1 SQVTM, CDR2 ANQGSEA. V dropped 2 bases and J dropped 5; count of bases not matched to a gene: 8. CDR3 length: 15 residues.

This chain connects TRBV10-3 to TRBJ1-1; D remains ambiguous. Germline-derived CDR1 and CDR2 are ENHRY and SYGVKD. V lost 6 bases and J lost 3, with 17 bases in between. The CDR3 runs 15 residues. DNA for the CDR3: TGTGCCATCAGCTCTATAGGTATTATGGACACTGAAGCTTTCTTT. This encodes CAISSIGIMDTEAFF.

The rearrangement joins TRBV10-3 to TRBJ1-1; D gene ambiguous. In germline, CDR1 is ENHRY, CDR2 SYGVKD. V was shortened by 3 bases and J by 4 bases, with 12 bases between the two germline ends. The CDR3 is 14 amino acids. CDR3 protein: CAISDLGVGTEAFF. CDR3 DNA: TGTGCCATCAGTGACCTCGGCGTTGGCACTGAAGCTTTCTTT.

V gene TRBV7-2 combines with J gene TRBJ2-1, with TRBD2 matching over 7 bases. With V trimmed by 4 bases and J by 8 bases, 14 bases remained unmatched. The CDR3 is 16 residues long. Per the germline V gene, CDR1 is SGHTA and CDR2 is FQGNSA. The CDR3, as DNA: TGTGCCAGCAGCTCCCGGACCCGGCGGGAGTCCCATGAGCAGTTCTTC. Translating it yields CASSSRTRRESHEQFF.